These 9 T cell receptor beta chains originate from one sample sequenced in a study of blood T cell repertoires in COVID-19. Assay: immunoSEQ multiplex PCR; the TCRdb copy retains only in-frame clones and omits some. The data contain some 190,000 clones, under 80% of them singletons. What was sequenced was PBMCs or T cells enriched from blood (not recorded which). The receptors originated from a woman in her fifties or sixties with acute COVID-19.

This chain uses TRBV30 with TRBJ1-6; D not certain. The V and J ends lost 6 bases and 7 bases respectively, with 16 bases between them. The CDR3 extends over 14 amino acids. Looked up from germline, CDR1 is GTSNPN and CDR2 is SVGIG (reference sequence). The CDR3 region is CACQSGQGNSPLHF. CDR3 nucleotide sequence: TGTGCCTGCCAGAGCGGCCAAGGAAATTCACCCCTCCACTTT.

This clone has just a few counts. V is TRBV10-3 and J is TRBJ1-2; 10 bases agree with TRBD1. Germline trimming cut 3 bases from V and 2 bases from J; bases unmatched to any gene: 3. CDR3 size: 15 residues. Germline loops: CDR1 ENHRY, CDR2 SYGVKD. The CDR3 bases are TGTGCCATCAGTGACTGGGACAGGGGAAACTATGGCTACACCTTC. It yields the protein CAISDWDRGNYGYTF.

Here the CDR3 DNA reads TGTGCCAGCAGTAAGACTGAGACTAGCAATCAGCCCCAGCATTTT. Its translation: CASSKTETSNQPQHF. The V and J genes are TRBV2 and TRBJ1-5; no firm D call. Trimming removed 5 bases from V and 0 bases from J, with 11 bases in between. CDR1 and CDR2 (germline): SNHLY, FYNNEI. The CDR3 extends over 15 amino acids.

V usage is TRBV4-1 and J usage is TRBJ2-1; 15 bases are a match to TRBD2. Germline V gene data show CDR1 as MGHRA and CDR2 as YSYEKL. The CDR3 runs 18 residues. J gave up 7 bases and V 1 base, and 8 bases lay outside the gene matches. CDR3 DNA: TGCGCCAGCAGCCAAGGCTATTGGACTAGCGGGGGGGCTAATGAGCAGTTCTTC. It yields the protein CASSQGYWTSGGANEQFF.

The chain uses TRBV5-1 and TRBJ1-1; tentative D call: TRBD1 (5 bases). V was pared by 3 bases and J by 4 bases, with 7 bases between. This CDR3 has 12 amino acids. Germline CDR1 and CDR2: SGHRS and YFSETQ. The CDR3 nucleotides are TGCGCCAGCAGCTCACAGGTCACTGAAGCTTTCTTT. This encodes CASSSQVTEAFF.

The chain uses TRBV4-1 and TRBJ1-1; TRBD1 is a possible D gene (5 bases). Germline V gene lookup returns CDR1 MGHRA and CDR2 YSYEKL. This CDR3 has 14 amino acids. V lost 0 bases, J lost 7 bases, and 12 bases lay in between. This CDR3 reads CASSQEGSGVEAFF. The CDR3, as DNA: TGCGCCAGCAGCCAAGAAGGATCGGGGGTTGAAGCTTTCTTT.

The rearrangement links TRBV14 to TRBJ1-1, with D unclear. Germline loops: CDR1 SGHDN, CDR2 FVKESK. CDR3 length: 15 amino acids. V was shortened by 0 bases and J by 0 bases, with 8 bases between the two germline ends. The CDR3 protein is CASSQEDFMNTEAFF. The CDR3 region has the DNA TGTGCCAGCAGCCAAGAAGACTTTATGAACACTGAAGCTTTCTTT.

This clone was observed a few times. The chain joins TRBV5-1 to TRBJ1-1; D may be TRBD1 (6 bases). In germline, CDR1 is SGHRS, CDR2 YFSETQ. The CDR3 is 15 residues long. V lost 4 bases, J lost 2 bases, and 15 bases lay in between. The CDR3 bases are TGCGCCAGCAGCCCAGGGACATTATATAACACTGAAGCTTTCTTT. It encodes CASSPGTLYNTEAFF.

V is TRBV2 and J is TRBJ1-5; D is uncertain. CDR1 is SNHLY, CDR2 FYNNEI, per germline. The CDR3 is 15 amino acids. V was trimmed by 3 bases and J by 1 base, leaving 10 bases between them. CDR3: CASSDRGWSNQPQHF. CDR3 in DNA: TGTGCCAGCAGTGACCGGGGATGGAGCAATCAGCCCCAGCATTTT.